The text below deals with one T cell receptor (beta chain). This same CDR3 is encoded by further DNA sequences in the sample. This sample was taken from a study of blood T cell repertoires in COVID-19. Trimming stripped 5 bases from V and 2 bases from J, with 6 bases between. CDR1 DFQATT and CDR2 SNEGSKA come from the germline V gene (reference sequence). The CDR3 sequence is 11 residues long. Some clones are missing from TCRdb's copy, which holds only in-frame ones; the method was immunoSEQ multiplex PCR. The table lists about 300,000 clones, around 84% of them singletons. The receptor was isolated from a man aged 30 to 39 who had recovered from COVID-19. The sample comprised PBMCs or T cells enriched from blood (not recorded which). The rearrangement uses TRBV20-1 and TRBJ2-5; D gene ambiguous. The CDR3 DNA reads TGCAGTGCTGAGGATCAAGAGACCCAGTACTTC. Translated: CSAEDQETQYF.